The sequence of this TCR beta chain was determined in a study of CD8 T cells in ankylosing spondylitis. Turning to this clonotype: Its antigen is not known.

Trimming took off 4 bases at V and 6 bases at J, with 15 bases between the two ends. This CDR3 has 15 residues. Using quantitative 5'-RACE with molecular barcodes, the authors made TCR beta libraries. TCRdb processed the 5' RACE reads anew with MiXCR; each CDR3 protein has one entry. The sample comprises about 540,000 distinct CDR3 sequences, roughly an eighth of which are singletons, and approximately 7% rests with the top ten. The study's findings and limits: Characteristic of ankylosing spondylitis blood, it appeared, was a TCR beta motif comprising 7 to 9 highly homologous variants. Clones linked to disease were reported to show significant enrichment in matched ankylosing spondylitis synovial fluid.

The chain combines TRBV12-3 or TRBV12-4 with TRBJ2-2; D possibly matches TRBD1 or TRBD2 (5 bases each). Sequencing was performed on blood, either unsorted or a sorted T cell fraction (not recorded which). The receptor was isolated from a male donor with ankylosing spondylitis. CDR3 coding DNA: TGTGCCAGCAGTTCTGGTGTGGGGGAAGCCGGGGAGCTGTTTTTT. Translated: CASSSGVGEAGELFF.